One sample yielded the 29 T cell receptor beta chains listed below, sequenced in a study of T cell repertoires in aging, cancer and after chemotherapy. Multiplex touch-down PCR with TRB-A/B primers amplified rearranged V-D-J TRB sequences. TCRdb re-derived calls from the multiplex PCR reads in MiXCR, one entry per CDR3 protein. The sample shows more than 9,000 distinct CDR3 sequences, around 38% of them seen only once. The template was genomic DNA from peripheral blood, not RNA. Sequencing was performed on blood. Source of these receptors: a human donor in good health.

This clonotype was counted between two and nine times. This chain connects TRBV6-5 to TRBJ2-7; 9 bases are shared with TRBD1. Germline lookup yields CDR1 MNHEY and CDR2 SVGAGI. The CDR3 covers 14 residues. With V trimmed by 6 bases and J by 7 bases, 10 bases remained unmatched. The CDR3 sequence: CASRAGQGMLEQYF. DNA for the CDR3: TGTGCCAGCAGGGCGGGACAGGGAATGTTAGAGCAGTACTTC.

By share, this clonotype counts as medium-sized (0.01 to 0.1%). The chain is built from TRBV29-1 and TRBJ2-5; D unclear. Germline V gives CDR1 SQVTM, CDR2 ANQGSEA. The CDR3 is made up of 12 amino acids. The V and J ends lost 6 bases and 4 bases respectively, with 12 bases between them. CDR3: CSVLGSTETQYF. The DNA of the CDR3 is TGCAGCGTCCTGGGGTCCACAGAGACCCAGTACTTC.

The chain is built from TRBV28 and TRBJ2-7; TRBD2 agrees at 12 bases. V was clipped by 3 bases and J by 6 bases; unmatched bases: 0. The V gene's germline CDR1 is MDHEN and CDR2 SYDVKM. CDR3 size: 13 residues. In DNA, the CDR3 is TGTGCCAGCAGTTTGGGACTAGCGGGCGAGCAGTACTTC. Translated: CASSLGLAGEQYF.

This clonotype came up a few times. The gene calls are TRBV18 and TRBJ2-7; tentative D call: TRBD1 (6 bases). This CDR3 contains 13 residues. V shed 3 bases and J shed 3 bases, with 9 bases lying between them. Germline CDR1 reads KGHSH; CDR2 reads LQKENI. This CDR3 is CASSPGQYYEQYF. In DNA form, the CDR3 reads TGTGCCAGCTCACCCGGACAGTACTACGAGCAGTACTTC.

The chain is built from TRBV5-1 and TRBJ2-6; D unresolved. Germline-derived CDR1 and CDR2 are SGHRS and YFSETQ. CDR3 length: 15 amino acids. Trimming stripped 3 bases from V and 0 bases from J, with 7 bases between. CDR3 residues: CASSSTDSGANVLTF. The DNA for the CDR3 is TGCGCCAGCAGCTCGACGGACTCTGGGGCCAACGTCCTGACTTTC.

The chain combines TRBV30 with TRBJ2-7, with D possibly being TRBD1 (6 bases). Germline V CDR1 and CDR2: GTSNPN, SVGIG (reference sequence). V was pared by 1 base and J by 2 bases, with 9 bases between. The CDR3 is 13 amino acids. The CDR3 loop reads CAWSAGHPYEQYV. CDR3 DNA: TGTGCCTGGAGTGCGGGACACCCCTACGAGCAGTACGTC.

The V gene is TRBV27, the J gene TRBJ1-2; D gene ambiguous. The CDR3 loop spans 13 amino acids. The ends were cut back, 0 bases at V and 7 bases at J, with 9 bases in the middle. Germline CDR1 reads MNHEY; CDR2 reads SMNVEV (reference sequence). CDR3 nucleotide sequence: TGTGCCAGCAGTTTATCAAGCTCGGGTGGCTACACCTTC. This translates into CASSLSSSGGYTF.

The DNA for the CDR3 is TGTGCCACCAGTGATAGATACGACACCGGGGAGCTGTTTTTT. Translation: CATSDRYDTGELFF. The rearrangement joins TRBV24-1 to TRBJ2-2; D remains ambiguous. This CDR3 is built from 14 residues. Trimming left V 3 bases short and J 3 bases short, with 7 bases between. Per germline, CDR1 KGHDR and CDR2 SFDVKD.

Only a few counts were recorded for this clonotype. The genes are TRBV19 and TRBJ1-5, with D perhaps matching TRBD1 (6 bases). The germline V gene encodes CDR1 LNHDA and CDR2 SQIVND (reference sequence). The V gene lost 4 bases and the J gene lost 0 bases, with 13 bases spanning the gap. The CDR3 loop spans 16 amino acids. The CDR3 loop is CASSKQGWYSNQPQHF. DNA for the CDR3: TGTGCCAGTAGTAAACAGGGCTGGTATAGCAATCAGCCCCAGCATTTT.

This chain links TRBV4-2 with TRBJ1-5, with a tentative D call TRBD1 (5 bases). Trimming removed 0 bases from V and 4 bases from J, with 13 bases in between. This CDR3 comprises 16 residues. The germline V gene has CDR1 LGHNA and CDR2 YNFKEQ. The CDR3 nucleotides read TGTGCCAGCAGCCAAGATGTGGGTCGGGGGAATCAGCCCCAGCATTTT. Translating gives CASSQDVGRGNQPQHF.

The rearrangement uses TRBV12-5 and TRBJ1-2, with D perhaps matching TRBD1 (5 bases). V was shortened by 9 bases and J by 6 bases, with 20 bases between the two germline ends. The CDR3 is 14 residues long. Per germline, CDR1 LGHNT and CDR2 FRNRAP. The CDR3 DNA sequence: TGTGCTAGCGCCCGTTCGGGGGGGGGACATGGCTACACCTTC. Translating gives CASARSGGGHGYTF.

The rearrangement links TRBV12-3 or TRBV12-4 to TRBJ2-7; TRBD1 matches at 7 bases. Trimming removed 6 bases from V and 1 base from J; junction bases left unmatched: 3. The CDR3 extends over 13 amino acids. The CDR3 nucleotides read TGTGCCAGCAGGGGACAGCTGTCCTACGAGCAGTACTTC. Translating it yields CASRGQLSYEQYF.

CDR3 sequence reads: CSARDEALGSTDTQYF. In DNA, the CDR3 is TGCAGTGCTAGAGATGAGGCCTTAGGCAGCACAGATACGCAGTATTTT. This sequence joins TRBV20-1 and TRBJ2-3; D ambiguous. The CDR3 covers 16 residues. Between the trimmed V and J ends, which lost 0 bases and 0 bases, there was a span of 13 bases. Germline V gene data show CDR1 as DFQATT and CDR2 as SNEGSKA (reference sequence).

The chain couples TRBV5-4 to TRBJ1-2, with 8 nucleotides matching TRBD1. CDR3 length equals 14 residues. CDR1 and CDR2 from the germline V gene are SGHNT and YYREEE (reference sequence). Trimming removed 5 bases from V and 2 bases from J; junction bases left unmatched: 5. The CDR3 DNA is TGTGCCAGCAGTCCCGGGACAGGAAACTATGGCTACACCTTC. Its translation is CASSPGTGNYGYTF.

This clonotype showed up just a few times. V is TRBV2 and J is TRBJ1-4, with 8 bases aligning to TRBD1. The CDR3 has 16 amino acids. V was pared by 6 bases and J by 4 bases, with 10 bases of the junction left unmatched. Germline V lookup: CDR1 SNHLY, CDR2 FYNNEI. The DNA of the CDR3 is TGTGCCAGCAGCCAGATAACAGGGGGAGATAATGAAAAACTGTTTTTT. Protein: CASSQITGGDNEKLFF.

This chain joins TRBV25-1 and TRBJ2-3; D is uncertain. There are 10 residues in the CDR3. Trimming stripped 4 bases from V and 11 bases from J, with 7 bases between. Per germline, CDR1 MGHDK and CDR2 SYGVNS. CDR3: CASSGGRQYF. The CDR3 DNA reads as TGTGCCAGCAGTGGTGGACGGCAGTATTTT.

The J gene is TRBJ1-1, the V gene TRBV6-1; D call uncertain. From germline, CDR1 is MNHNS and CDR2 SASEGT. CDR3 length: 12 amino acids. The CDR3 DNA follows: TGTGCAGAGCGGGGATTGAACACTGAAGCTTTCTTT. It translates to CAERGLNTEAFF.

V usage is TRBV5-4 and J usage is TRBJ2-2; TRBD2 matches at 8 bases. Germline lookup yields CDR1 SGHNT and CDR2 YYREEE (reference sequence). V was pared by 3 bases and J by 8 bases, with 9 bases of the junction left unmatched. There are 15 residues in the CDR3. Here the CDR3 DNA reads TGTGCCAGCAGCTACCTAGCGGGCGCGTGGGGGGAGCTGTTTTTT. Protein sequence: CASSYLAGAWGELFF.

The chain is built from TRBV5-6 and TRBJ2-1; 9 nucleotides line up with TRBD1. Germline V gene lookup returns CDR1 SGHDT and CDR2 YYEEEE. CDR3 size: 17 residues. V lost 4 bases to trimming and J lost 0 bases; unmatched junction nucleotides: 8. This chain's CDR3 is CASSERTGASSYNEQFF. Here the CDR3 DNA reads TGTGCCAGCAGCGAGAGGACAGGGGCCAGCTCCTACAATGAGCAGTTCTTC.

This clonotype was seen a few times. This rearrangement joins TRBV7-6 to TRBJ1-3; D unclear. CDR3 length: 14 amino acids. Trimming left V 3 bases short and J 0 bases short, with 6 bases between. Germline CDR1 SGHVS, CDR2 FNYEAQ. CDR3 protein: CASSLVVSGNTIYF. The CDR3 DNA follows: TGTGCCAGCAGCTTGGTCGTCTCTGGAAACACCATATATTTT.

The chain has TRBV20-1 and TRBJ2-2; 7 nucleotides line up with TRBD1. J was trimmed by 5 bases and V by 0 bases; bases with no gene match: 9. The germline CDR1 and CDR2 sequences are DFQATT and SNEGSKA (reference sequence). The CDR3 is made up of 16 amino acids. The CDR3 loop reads CSARDPRQGGTGELFF. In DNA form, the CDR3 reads TGCAGTGCTAGAGATCCTCGACAGGGTGGGACCGGGGAGCTGTTTTTT.

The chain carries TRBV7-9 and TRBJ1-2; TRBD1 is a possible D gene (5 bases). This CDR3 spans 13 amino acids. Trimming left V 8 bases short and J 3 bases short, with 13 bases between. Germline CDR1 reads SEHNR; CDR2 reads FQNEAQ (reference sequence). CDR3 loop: CASGPRGDYGYTF. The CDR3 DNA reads TGTGCCAGCGGACCCCGGGGGGACTATGGCTACACCTTC.

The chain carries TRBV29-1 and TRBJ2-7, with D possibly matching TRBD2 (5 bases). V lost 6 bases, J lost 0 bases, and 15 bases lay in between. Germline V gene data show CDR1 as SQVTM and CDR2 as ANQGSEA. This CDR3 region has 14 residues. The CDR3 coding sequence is TGCAGCGTCAGCCAGCTAGCTAGCTCCTACGAGCAGTACTTC. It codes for CSVSQLASSYEQYF.

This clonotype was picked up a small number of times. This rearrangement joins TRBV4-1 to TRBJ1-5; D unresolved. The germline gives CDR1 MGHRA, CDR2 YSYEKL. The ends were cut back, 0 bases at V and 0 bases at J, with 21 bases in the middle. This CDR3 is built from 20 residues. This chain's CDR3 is CASSQDEGSGSAYSNQPQHF. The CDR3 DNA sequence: TGCGCCAGCAGCCAAGATGAGGGAAGCGGGTCGGCATATAGCAATCAGCCCCAGCATTTT.

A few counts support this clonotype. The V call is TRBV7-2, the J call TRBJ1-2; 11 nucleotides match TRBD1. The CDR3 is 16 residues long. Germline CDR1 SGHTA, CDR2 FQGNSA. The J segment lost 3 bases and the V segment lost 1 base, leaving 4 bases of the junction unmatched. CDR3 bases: TGTGCCAGCAGCTTAGTAGGGACAGGGGGTTACTATGGCTACACCTTC. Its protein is CASSLVGTGGYYGYTF.

CDR3 in DNA: TGTGCCAGCAGTTTAGACGGGACTTCTTACAATGAGCAGTTCTTC. It is translated as CASSLDGTSYNEQFF. V and J are TRBV27 and TRBJ2-1; maybe TRBD2 (6 bases). The CDR3 spans 15 residues. V was clipped by 2 bases and J by 4 bases, with 12 bases between them. Germline CDR1 and CDR2: MNHEY and SMNVEV (reference sequence).

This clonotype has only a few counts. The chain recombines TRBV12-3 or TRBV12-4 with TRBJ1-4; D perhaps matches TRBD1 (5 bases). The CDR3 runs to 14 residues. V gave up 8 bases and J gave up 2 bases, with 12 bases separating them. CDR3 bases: TGTGCCAGCGGCAATCCAGGGACTAATGAAAAACTGTTTTTT. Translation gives CASGNPGTNEKLFF.

DNA of the CDR3: TGTGCCATCAGGCCGGGACACCCGAACACCGGGGAGCTGTTTTTT. This codes for CAIRPGHPNTGELFF. V is TRBV10-3 and J is TRBJ2-2, with D possibly being TRBD1 (6 bases). The CDR3 has 15 amino acids. CDR1 is ENHRY and CDR2 is SYGVKD in the germline V gene. Trimming removed 6 bases at V and 0 bases at J, with 11 bases between.

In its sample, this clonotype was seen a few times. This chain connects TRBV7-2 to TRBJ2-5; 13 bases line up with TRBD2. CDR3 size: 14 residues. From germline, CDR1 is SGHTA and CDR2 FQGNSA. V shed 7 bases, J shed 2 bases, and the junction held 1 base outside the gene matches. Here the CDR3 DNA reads TGTGCCAGCATACTAGCGGGGGGGCAAGAGACCCAGTACTTC. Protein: CASILAGGQETQYF.